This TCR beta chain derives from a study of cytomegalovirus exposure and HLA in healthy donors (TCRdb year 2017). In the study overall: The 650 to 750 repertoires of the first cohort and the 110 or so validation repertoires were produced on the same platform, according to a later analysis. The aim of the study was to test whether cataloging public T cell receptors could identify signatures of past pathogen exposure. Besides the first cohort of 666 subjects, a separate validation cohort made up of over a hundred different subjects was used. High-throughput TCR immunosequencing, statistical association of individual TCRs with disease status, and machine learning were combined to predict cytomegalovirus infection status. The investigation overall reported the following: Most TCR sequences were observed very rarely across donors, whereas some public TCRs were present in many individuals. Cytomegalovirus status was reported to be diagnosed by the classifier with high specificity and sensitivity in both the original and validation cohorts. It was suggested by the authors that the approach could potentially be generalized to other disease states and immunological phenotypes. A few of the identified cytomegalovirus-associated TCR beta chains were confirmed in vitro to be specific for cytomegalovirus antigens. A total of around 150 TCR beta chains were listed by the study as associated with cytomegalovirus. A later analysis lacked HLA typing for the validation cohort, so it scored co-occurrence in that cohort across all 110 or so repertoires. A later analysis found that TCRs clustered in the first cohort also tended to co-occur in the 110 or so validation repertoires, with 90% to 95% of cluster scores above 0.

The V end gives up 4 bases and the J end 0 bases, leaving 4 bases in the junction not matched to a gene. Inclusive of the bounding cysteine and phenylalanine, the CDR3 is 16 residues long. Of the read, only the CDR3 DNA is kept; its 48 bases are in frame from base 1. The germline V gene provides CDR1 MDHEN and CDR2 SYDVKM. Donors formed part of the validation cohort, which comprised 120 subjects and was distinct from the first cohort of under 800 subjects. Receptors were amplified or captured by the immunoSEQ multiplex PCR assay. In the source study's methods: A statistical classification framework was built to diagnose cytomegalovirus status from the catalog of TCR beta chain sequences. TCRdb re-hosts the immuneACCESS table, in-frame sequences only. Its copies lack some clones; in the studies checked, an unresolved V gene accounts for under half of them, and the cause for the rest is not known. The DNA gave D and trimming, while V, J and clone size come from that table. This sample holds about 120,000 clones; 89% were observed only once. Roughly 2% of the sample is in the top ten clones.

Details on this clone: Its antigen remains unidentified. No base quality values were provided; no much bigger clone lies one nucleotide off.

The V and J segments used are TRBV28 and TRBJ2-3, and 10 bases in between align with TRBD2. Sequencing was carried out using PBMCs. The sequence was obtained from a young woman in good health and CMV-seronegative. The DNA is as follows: TGTGCCAGCAGTTCGCCGACTAGCGGGAGCACAGATACGCAGTATTTT. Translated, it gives CASSSPTSGSTDTQYF.